This T cell receptor (beta chain) was identified in a study of blood T cell repertoires in COVID-19. Study details: In each case, the material was cDNA or gDNA derived from T cells, B-cell-depleted T cells, or PBMCs.

Sequencing was performed with immunoSEQ multiplex PCR; in TCRdb, only in-frame clones are kept and a portion is missing. The sample includes around 300,000 clones, roughly 90% of them seen just once. The length of the CDR3 is 12 residues. V lost 5 bases to trimming and J lost 11 bases, with 13 bases between them. Per germline, CDR1 SEHNR and CDR2 FQNEAQ (reference sequence). Participant age was roughly 18 to 90 years, and participants resided in about 25 US areas. Each participant's cohort was designated according to participant-reported clinical history. For recovered donors of Cohort 3, there were two negative PCRs, clearance, or symptom resolution.

Material for sequencing was PBMCs or T cells enriched from blood (not recorded which). V is TRBV7-9 and J is TRBJ1-5, with a weak D call TRBD1 (5 bases). The clonotype originates from a woman aged 40 to 50 who had recovered from COVID-19. CDR3 DNA: TGTGCCAGCAGCACCTCAGGGTCAGCCCAGCATTTT. Translation gives CASSTSGSAQHF.